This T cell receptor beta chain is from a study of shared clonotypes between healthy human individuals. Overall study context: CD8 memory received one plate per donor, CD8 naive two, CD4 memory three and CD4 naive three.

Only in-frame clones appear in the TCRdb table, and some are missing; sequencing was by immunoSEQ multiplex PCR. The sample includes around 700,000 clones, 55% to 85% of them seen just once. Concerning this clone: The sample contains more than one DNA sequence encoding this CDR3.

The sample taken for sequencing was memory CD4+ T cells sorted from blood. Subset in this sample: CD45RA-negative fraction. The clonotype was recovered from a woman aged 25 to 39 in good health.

The chain's CDR3 is CASSGIAGGSYNEQFF. For the CDR3, the DNA is TGCGCCAGCAGCGGGATAGCGGGAGGGTCCTACAATGAGCAGTTCTTC. The rearrangement uses TRBV5-1 and TRBJ2-1; 11 bases are shared with TRBD2. V lost 4 bases and J lost 1; bases outside the gene matches: 4. This CDR3 spans 16 amino acids. Germline V gene sequence: CDR1 SGHRS, CDR2 YFSETQ.